This entry describes one TCR beta chain. What it binds is unknown. The data were obtained in a study of OX40 agonist ivuxolimab in advanced cancers. Study information: Aged roughly 20 to 79 with a mean of approximately 57 years, they were less than 90% male. Prior anti-PD-1, anti-PD-L1 or anti-CTLA-4 therapy was allowed; around 40% had some. Study-level findings and limits: Among the lowest peripheral clonal expansion occurred in 0.1-3.0 mg/kg partial responders.

Only in-frame clones appear in the TCRdb table, and some are missing; sequencing was by immunoSEQ multiplex PCR. The data contain approximately 82,000 clones, approximately 87% of them singletons. Trimming cost V 7 bases and J 6 bases, with 13 bases left between them. The CDR3 is made up of 12 amino acids. The germline CDR1 and CDR2 sequences are MDHEN and SYDVKM. This clonotype originated in an adult with an advanced solid tumor such as melanoma, head and neck, liver or kidney cancer. Sequenced material: CD4+ or CD8+ T cells sorted from blood, taken in a trial of the OX40 agonist ivuxolimab. This chain uses TRBV28 with TRBJ2-7; D possibly corresponds to TRBD1 (6 bases). The CDR3 DNA reads TGTGCCAGCACCCAGGGGCGCTCCGAGCAGTACTTC. Its protein product is CASTQGRSEQYF.